What follows are 27 T cell receptor beta chains derived from one specimen sequenced in a study of CD8 T cells in Susac syndrome. RNA totalling roughly 0.45 to 1 ug underwent reverse transcription with random hexamers. TCRdb reprocessed the immunoSEQ multiplex PCR reads with MiXCR, giving one entry per CDR3 protein. The sample has about 60,000 distinct CDR3 sequences, just over 90% seen once. The sample consisted of CD8+ T cells from PBMCs. These receptors all come from a human donor in good health.

The rearrangement links TRBV5-1 to TRBJ2-7; 7 bases match TRBD1. The J segment lost 2 bases and the V segment lost 3 bases, leaving 2 bases of the junction unmatched. CDR1 is SGHRS, CDR2 YFSETQ, per germline. The CDR3 runs 13 residues. The CDR3 loop reads CASSSGQTYEQYF. The CDR3 nucleotides are TGCGCCAGCAGCTCGGGACAGACCTACGAGCAGTACTTC.

This chain uses TRBV6-5 with TRBJ1-1; no reliable D call. Germline loops: CDR1 MNHEY, CDR2 SVGAGI. The V end lost 7 bases, the J end lost 7 bases, and 16 bases lay between the germline ends. The length of the CDR3 is 13 residues. The CDR3 coding sequence is TGTGCCAGCAACGCGGGCGGTGGGAGTGAAGCTTTCTTT. This codes for CASNAGGGSEAFF.

The CDR3 DNA reads TGTGCCAGCAGCTATTCACTTGAGCAGTTCTTC. Amino acids: CASSYSLEQFF. The chain is built from TRBV7-9 and TRBJ2-1; D gene ambiguous. The germline CDR1 and CDR2 sequences are SEHNR and FQNEAQ (reference sequence). The CDR3 is 11 amino acids. The V end lost 4 bases, the J end lost 9 bases, and 7 bases lay between the germline ends.

J is TRBJ2-3 and V is TRBV4-1; 7 bases map to TRBD1. The CDR3 totals 16 residues. V lost 0 bases and J lost 0; bases outside the gene matches: 3. Germline assignment: CDR1 MGHRA and CDR2 YSYEKL. In nucleotides, the CDR3 is TGCGCCAGCAGCCAAGATCAGGGGGACAGCACAGATACGCAGTATTTT. This translates into CASSQDQGDSTDTQYF.

V usage is TRBV5-1 and J usage is TRBJ2-7; 10 bases agree with TRBD1. The CDR3 sequence is 15 residues long. Germline V gene data show CDR1 as SGHRS and CDR2 as YFSETQ. V shed 4 bases, J shed 3 bases, and the junction held 7 bases outside the gene matches. CDR3 in amino acids: CASSLRTGGHYEQYF. The CDR3 nucleotides are TGCGCCAGCAGCCTCCGGACAGGGGGACACTACGAGCAGTACTTC.

The V gene is TRBV2, the J gene TRBJ2-2, with TRBD1 identical over 9 bases. With V trimmed by 7 bases and J by 1 base, 7 bases remained unmatched. Germline V gives CDR1 SNHLY, CDR2 FYNNEI. This CDR3 contains 16 residues. The CDR3 here is CASNDPGQGNTGELFF. CDR3 coding DNA: TGTGCCAGCAACGATCCGGGACAGGGGAACACCGGGGAGCTGTTTTTT.

The rearrangement joins TRBV5-6 to TRBJ2-5, with 7 bases that match TRBD1. The CDR3 runs to 16 residues. Trimming took 4 bases from V and 2 from J; bases not matched to a gene: 11. Germline V gives CDR1 SGHDT, CDR2 YYEEEE. The CDR3 sequence is CASSPNTGTEQETQYF. The CDR3 DNA is TGTGCCAGCAGCCCGAACACCGGGACAGAACAAGAGACCCAGTACTTC.

The chain combines TRBV7-9 with TRBJ2-7; D may be TRBD1 (6 bases). V was clipped by 5 bases and J by 3 bases, with 14 bases between them. The CDR3 is made up of 14 amino acids. CDR1 and CDR2 from the germline V gene are SEHNR and FQNEAQ (reference sequence). CDR3 sequence: CASSRVDSLYEQYF. The DNA for the CDR3 is TGTGCCAGCAGCCGAGTGGACAGCCTCTACGAGCAGTACTTC. Combining the CDR3 with reference TRBV7-9 and TRBJ2-7 gives the whole variable domain DTGVSQNPRHKITKRGQNVTFRCDPISEHNRLYWYRQTLGQGPEFLTYFQNEAQLEKSRLLSDRFSAERPKGSFSTLEIQRTEQGDSAMYLCASSRVDSLYEQYFGPGTRLTVT.

The chain employs TRBV6-5 and TRBJ2-2, with D possibly being TRBD2 (6 bases). Germline V gene sequence: CDR1 MNHEY, CDR2 SVGAGI. V was shortened by 6 bases and J by 2 bases, with 13 bases between the two germline ends. The CDR3 is 15 residues long. CDR3 sequence (DNA): TGTGCCAGCAGGGAGGGAACAGCCAACACCGGGGAGCTGTTTTTT. This sequence encodes CASREGTANTGELFF.

This sequence joins TRBV4-1 and TRBJ1-1; D not certain. The germline V gene encodes CDR1 MGHRA and CDR2 YSYEKL. This CDR3 is 14 amino acids long. The V end was cut by 10 bases, the J end by 1 base, with 16 bases between. The CDR3, as DNA: TGCGCCACCCAGCCCCCGGGGTCGAACACTGAAGCTTTCTTT. The encoded protein is CATQPPGSNTEAFF.

The V and J genes are TRBV20-1 and TRBJ2-3; TRBD1 aligns across 9 bases. CDR1 and CDR2 from the germline V gene are DFQATT and SNEGSKA (reference sequence). The CDR3 extends over 14 amino acids. J lost 4 bases, V lost 2 bases, and 4 bases had no gene match. The CDR3 region is CSARYRGPADTQYF. CDR3 DNA sequence: TGCAGTGCTAGATACAGGGGGCCGGCAGATACGCAGTATTTT.

The chain recombines TRBV29-1 with TRBJ2-7; D is perhaps TRBD2 (6 bases). Between the trimmed V and J ends, which lost 2 bases and 6 bases, there was a span of 14 bases. The germline V gene has CDR1 SQVTM and CDR2 ANQGSEA. The CDR3 loop spans 13 amino acids. CDR3 loop: CSVESGRTGEQYF. The DNA for the CDR3 is TGCAGCGTTGAAAGCGGGCGTACTGGCGAGCAGTACTTC.

This clonotype was detected once. The genes are TRBV10-3 and TRBJ2-1, with 9 bases that match TRBD2. V gave up 9 bases and J gave up 0 bases; unmatched junction bases: 6. This CDR3 has 15 amino acids. Germline CDR1 is ENHRY and CDR2 is SYGVKD. The CDR3 sequence: CAMASGDSSYNEQFF. The DNA for the CDR3 is TGTGCCATGGCTAGCGGGGACAGCTCCTACAATGAGCAGTTCTTC.

The gene calls are TRBV28 and TRBJ1-1; TRBD1 matches 8 bases. The CDR3 extends over 14 amino acids. CDR1 is MDHEN and CDR2 is SYDVKM in the germline V gene. The junction had 4 bases not matched to a gene; V was cut back by 6 bases and J by 1 base. The CDR3 here is CASRLDRENTEAFF. Here the CDR3 DNA reads TGTGCCAGCAGACTGGACAGGGAGAACACTGAAGCTTTCTTT.

The sample holds one count of this clonotype. The chain carries TRBV7-2 and TRBJ2-3; 10 bases are a match to TRBD2. V was pared by 2 bases and J by 10 bases, with 9 bases of the junction left unmatched. Germline V gives CDR1 SGHTA, CDR2 FQGNSA. The CDR3 contains 15 residues. CDR3 loop: CASSLIESSGGAQYF. For the CDR3, the DNA is TGTGCCAGCAGCTTAATAGAGTCTAGCGGGGGCGCGCAGTATTTT. The entire variable domain, with the rest obtained from reference TRBV7-2 and TRBJ2-3, is as follows: GAGVSQSPSNKVTEKGKDVELRCDPISGHTALYWYRQSLGQGLEFLIYFQGNSAPDKSGLPSDRFSAERTGGSVSTLTIQRTQQEDSAVYLCASSLIESSGGAQYFGPGTRLTVL.

The chain links TRBV9 to TRBJ1-3, with D perhaps matching TRBD1 (5 bases). The length of the CDR3 is 16 residues. CDR1 and CDR2 (germline): SGDLS, YYNGEE. Trimming shortened V by 2 bases and J by 3 bases, and 15 bases separated the two germline ends. The CDR3 region has the DNA TGTGCCAGCAGCGTTGGGGCCGGGAATGGTGGAAACACCATATATTTT. Protein product: CASSVGAGNGGNTIYF. Together with reference TRBV9 and TRBJ1-3, the CDR3 gives the full variable domain: DSGVTQTPKHLITATGQRVTLRCSPRSGDLSVYWYQQSLDQGLQFLIQYYNGEERAKGNILERFSAQQFPDLHSELNLSSLELGDSALYFCASSVGAGNGGNTIYFGEGSWLTVV.

This sequence joins TRBV4-1 and TRBJ2-7; 12 nucleotides line up with TRBD2. Germline CDR1 MGHRA, CDR2 YSYEKL. Trimming took 2 bases from V and 2 from J; bases not matched to a gene: 1. This CDR3 spans 15 amino acids. The CDR3: CASSQRTSGAYEQYF. Here the CDR3 DNA reads TGCGCCAGCAGCCAAAGGACTAGCGGGGCCTACGAGCAGTACTTC.

The chain couples TRBV27 to TRBJ2-7; TRBD2 aligns across 13 bases. Trimming took 5 bases from V and 3 from J; bases not matched to a gene: 4. CDR3 length: 15 amino acids. Looked up from germline, CDR1 is MNHEY and CDR2 is SMNVEV (reference sequence). The CDR3 spells CASSQLAGGFYEQYF. As DNA, the CDR3 is TGTGCCAGCAGTCAACTAGCGGGGGGGTTCTACGAGCAGTACTTC.

Worth noting for this clonotype: A junction end diverges from the germline sequence, so it may reflect a read error. The genes are TRBV11-2 and TRBJ2-7, with 7 bases lining up with TRBD1. The CDR3 length is 17 residues. Germline V gene data show CDR1 as SGHAT and CDR2 as FQNNGV. CDR3 DNA sequence: TGTGCCAGCAGCCTAGAGGGAATACAGGGGCCTAACTACGAGCAGTACTTC. It is translated as CASSLEGIQGPNYEQYF.

The V and J genes are TRBV5-1 and TRBJ1-1, with TRBD1 identical over 8 bases. The V segment lost 5 bases and the J segment 7 bases; nucleotides outside the gene matches: 7. CDR1 SGHRS and CDR2 YFSETQ come from the germline V gene. The CDR3 runs to 13 residues. CDR3 loop: CASRGTGNLEAFF. The CDR3 coding sequence is TGCGCCAGCAGGGGGACAGGAAACCTTGAAGCTTTCTTT.

V and J are TRBV5-1 and TRBJ2-7; D might be TRBD1 or TRBD2, each matching 6 bases. The CDR3 length is 13 residues. Germline V gene data show CDR1 as SGHRS and CDR2 as YFSETQ. Trimming stripped 2 bases from V and 3 bases from J, with 9 bases between. CDR3 nucleotides: TGCGCCAGCAGCTTCAGGGGAGGCTACGAGCAGTACTTC. It is translated as CASSFRGGYEQYF.

This chain uses TRBV7-2 with TRBJ2-3, with 7 bases identical to TRBD2. Germline loops: CDR1 SGHTA, CDR2 FQGNSA. The trim removed 1 base at V and 0 bases at J, leaving 7 bases unmatched. The CDR3 loop spans 17 amino acids. In DNA form, the CDR3 reads TGTGCCAGCAGCTTAGTCGGGGGGTTTCCTAGCACAGATACGCAGTATTTT. This encodes CASSLVGGFPSTDTQYF.

This rearrangement joins TRBV27 to TRBJ1-1, with TRBD1 matching over 7 bases. J lost 4 bases, V lost 5 bases, and 10 bases had no gene match. Germline-derived CDR1 and CDR2 are MNHEY and SMNVEV (reference sequence). The CDR3 length is 15 residues. DNA of the CDR3: TGTGCCAGCAGTCCCGACACAGGGGTGGGCACTGAAGCTTTCTTT. It encodes CASSPDTGVGTEAFF.

The V call is TRBV7-2, the J call TRBJ2-7, with a tentative D call TRBD2 (5 bases). Trimming cost V 5 bases and J 0 bases, with 17 bases left between them. Germline CDR1 reads SGHTA; CDR2 reads FQGNSA. The CDR3 sequence is 16 residues long. CDR3 amino acids: CASSPGFWVSSYEQYF. The CDR3 DNA follows: TGTGCCAGCAGCCCGGGGTTTTGGGTGTCCTCCTACGAGCAGTACTTC.

This clonotype was detected once. This chain uses TRBV7-9 with TRBJ1-2, with 9 bases aligning to TRBD1. J was trimmed by 5 bases and V by 4 bases; bases with no gene match: 8. Germline V gene sequence: CDR1 SEHNR, CDR2 FQNEAQ (reference sequence). The CDR3 sequence is 15 residues long. In DNA form, the CDR3 reads TGTGCCAGCAGCTCCCGGGACAGGGCGGGGTATGGCTACACCTTC. Protein sequence: CASSSRDRAGYGYTF. Full variable domain (remainder filled in from reference TRBV7-9 and TRBJ1-2): DTGVSQNPRHKITKRGQNVTFRCDPISEHNRLYWYRQTLGQGPEFLTYFQNEAQLEKSRLLSDRFSAERPKGSFSTLEIQRTEQGDSAMYLCASSSRDRAGYGYTFGSGTRLTVV.

Written as DNA, the CDR3 is TGCGCCAGCAGCCAAGGCGCGGGGGGGGCCACAGATACGCAGTATTTT. As protein: CASSQGAGGATDTQYF. V and J are TRBV4-3 and TRBJ2-3; TRBD2 matches at 9 bases. This CDR3 is 16 amino acids long. Germline V CDR1 and CDR2: LGHNA, YSLEER. Unmatched junction bases numbered 4, after V lost 1 base and J lost 2 bases.

The genes are TRBV7-9 and TRBJ1-1; D is ambiguous. The CDR3 has 13 residues. CDR1 and CDR2 from the germline V gene are SEHNR and FQNEAQ (reference sequence). V lost 1 base and J lost 10, with 13 bases in between. CDR3 sequence reads: CASSLGEEVVAFF. In DNA form, the CDR3 reads TGTGCCAGCAGCTTAGGGGAAGAGGTGGTAGCTTTCTTT.